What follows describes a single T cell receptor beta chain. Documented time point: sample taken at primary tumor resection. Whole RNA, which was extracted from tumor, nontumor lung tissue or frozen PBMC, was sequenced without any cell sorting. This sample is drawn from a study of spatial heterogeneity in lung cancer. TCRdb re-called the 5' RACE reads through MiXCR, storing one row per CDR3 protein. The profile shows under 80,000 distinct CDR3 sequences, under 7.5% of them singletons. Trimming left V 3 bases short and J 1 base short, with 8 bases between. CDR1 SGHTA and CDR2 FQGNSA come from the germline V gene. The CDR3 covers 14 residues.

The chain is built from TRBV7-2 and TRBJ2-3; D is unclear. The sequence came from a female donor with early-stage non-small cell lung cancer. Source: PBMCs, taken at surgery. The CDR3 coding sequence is TGTGCCAGCAGCTTTCCCAGAGGCACAGATACGCAGTATTTT. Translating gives CASSFPRGTDTQYF.